The T cell receptor beta chain described here comes from a study of shared clonotypes between healthy human individuals. Assay: immunoSEQ multiplex PCR; the TCRdb copy retains only in-frame clones and omits some. The sample lists fewer than 2.5 million clones, approximately 93% seen once, with more than 0.35% in the top ten. V was trimmed by 0 bases and J by 0 bases, leaving 9 bases between them. Germline CDR1 is MNHEY and CDR2 is SVGAGI. There are 15 residues in the CDR3. This sequence originates from a young man in good health. Some clones in this sample may be carry-over from other donors' samples. The sample consisted of naive CD4+ T cells from PBMCs. Specified subset: CD45RA+ positively selected. V gene TRBV6-5 combines with J gene TRBJ2-7; D remains ambiguous. CDR3 region: CASSYSAAYSYEQYF. In nucleotides, the CDR3 is TGTGCCAGCAGTTACTCAGCAGCTTACTCCTACGAGCAGTACTTC.